The source of this T cell receptor (beta chain) is a study of blood T cell repertoires in COVID-19. Methods used by the authors: Reference gene primer amplification in the assay estimated nucleated cell counts. This table comes from immunoSEQ multiplex PCR, and its TCRdb copy is limited to in-frame clones, with some not included. The DNA was the basis for D and trimming; V, J and clone size are from that table. The table shows 250,000 or so clones, with 84% occurring only once. This CDR3 spans 19 amino acids. The J segment lost 2 bases and the V segment lost 1 base, leaving 15 bases of the junction unmatched. Germline-derived CDR1 and CDR2 are SGHTS and YDEGEE.

This TCR derives from a man aged 55 to 70 with acute or convalescent COVID-19. Sample: peripheral blood. The rearrangement joins TRBV5-8 to TRBJ1-1, with TRBD1 identical over 9 bases. The CDR3 DNA sequence: TGTGCCAGCAGCTTGCCTCTGTGGACAGGGGAATATCCCAACACTGAAGCTTTCTTT. Protein product: CASSLPLWTGEYPNTEAFF.